Below, one T cell receptor beta chain is given with its context. An input of roughly 0.5 to 1 ug of RNA was subjected to reverse transcription using random hexamers. Using its own MiXCR run on the immunoSEQ multiplex PCR reads, TCRdb lists one record per CDR3 protein. Of about 200,000 distinct CDR3 sequences detected, 90% to 95% appear once; the ten largest clones hold about 0.087%. The germline V and J ends were trimmed by 8 bases and 2 bases, with 12 bases remaining between them. Per germline, CDR1 SNHLY and CDR2 FYNNEI. The CDR3 spans 13 residues. The data stem from a study of CD8 T cells in Susac syndrome.

The TCR sequence derives from a human donor with multiple sclerosis. This rearrangement joins TRBV2 to TRBJ1-1; the D is unclear. The material sequenced was CD4+ T cells from PBMCs. The CDR3 loop is CASPPSGNTEAFF. CDR3 in DNA: TGTGCCAGCCCTCCGTCGGGAAACACTGAAGCTTTCTTT.